The following is a T cell receptor (beta chain) sequence with its context. Its specificity is not known. Using immunoSEQ multiplex PCR, the repertoire was profiled, and TCRdb retains in-frame clones only, with some absent. The sample lists roughly 110,000 clones, about 90% occurring once. V lost 6 bases to trimming and J lost 5 bases, with 13 bases between them. Germline V gives CDR1 SGHTA, CDR2 FQGNSA. This CDR3 comprises 13 residues. Both about-4-week and about-12-week second-dose recipients were combined. This entry belongs to a study of T cell responses to AZD1222 COVID-19 vaccine. Overall study results and limits: Only 5 or 6 AZD1222 recipients were seropositive at baseline. After two AZD1222 doses, spike-specific TCR breadth and depth rose versus day 0. The donor group comprised mostly white British people and more females; the analysis possibly underestimated clonal diversity.

This sequence originates from an adult who received the AZD1222 COVID-19 vaccine. Sequencing used peripheral blood, obtained 28 days after the second AZD1222 dose. The chain carries TRBV7-2 and TRBJ2-5, with D possibly TRBD1 on 6 matching bases. The CDR3: CASSEQGVETQYF. The CDR3 DNA follows: TGTGCCAGCAGTGAACAGGGAGTTGAGACCCAGTACTTC.